This is a list of T cell receptor beta chains from one sample in a study of long-term antiretroviral therapy in people with HIV. This table comes from immunoSEQ multiplex PCR, and its TCRdb copy is limited to in-frame clones, with some not included. The table lists 35,000 to 40,000 clones, 65% to 90% of them singletons. Sequenced here: unsorted PBMCs, sampled 1.5 years after starting antiretroviral therapy. Receptors were obtained from a man aged 18-30 years with HIV. Both conserved end residues are part of each CDR3. D genes are given only for firm matches. Clone size is shown for a subset of rows, as once, few, many or a class of expanded clone.

14,TRBV9,-,TRBJ2-2,-,TGTGCCAGCAGCGTAGGAGGGGACACCGGGGAGCTGTTTTTT,CASSVGGDTGELFF
13,TRBV27,-,TRBJ1-1,-,TGTGCCAGCAGTGTTCTCATGAACACTGAAGCTTTCTTT,CASSVLMNTEAFF
17,TRBV11-2,TRBD2,TRBJ2-3,-,TGTGCCAGCACCATCCTGGGGGGGACTAGCGGCACAGATACGCAGTATTTT,CASTILGGTSGTDTQYF
15,TRBV10-3,TRBD1,TRBJ2-7,-,TGTGCCATCAGAGGGGCCGGGCAGGGGGCCTACGAGCAGTACTTC,CAIRGAGQGAYEQYF
18,TRBV5-6,TRBD2,TRBJ2-1,-,TGTGCCAGCAGCCTCCGGACTAGCGGGATCGTAAGAGGGAATGAGCAGTTCTTC,CASSLRTSGIVRGNEQFF
16,TRBV4-1,TRBD1,TRBJ1-2,-,TGCGCCAGCAGCCAAGTACAGGGGGCGGTTGACTATGGCTACACCTTC,CASSQVQGAVDYGYTF
13,TRBV5-1,-,TRBJ1-4,-,TGCGCCAGCAGCTTTCAGGGTGATGAAAAACTGTTTTTT,CASSFQGDEKLFF
14,TRBV2,TRBD2,TRBJ2-7,once,TGTGCCAGCAGTGACCCGGGGACTACCTACGAGCAGTACTTC,CASSDPGTTYEQYF
13,TRBV7-9,-,TRBJ2-3,-,TGTGCCAGCAGCTCGGTCGAGTCGGATACGCAGTATTTT,CASSSVESDTQYF
11,TRBV20-1,-,TRBJ1-1,-,TGCAGTGCTCGGGTCCTTTATGAAGCTTTCTTT,CSARVLYEAFF
15,TRBV5-1,TRBD2,TRBJ2-7,once,TGCGCCAGCAGCTGGTGGGGGGGGAGCTCCTACGAGCAGTACTTC,CASSWWGGSSYEQYF
15,TRBV9,-,TRBJ2-7,-,TGTGCCAGCAGCGTAGGGATGAACAATTGGTACGAGCAGTACTTC,CASSVGMNNWYEQYF
13,TRBV11-2,-,TRBJ2-7,-,TGTGCCAGCAGCTTAGGGTTAGCCTACGAGCAGTACTTC,CASSLGLAYEQYF
11,TRBV20-1,-,TRBJ2-7,-,TGCAGTGCTCCCGTGGGGGGCGAGCAGTACTTC,CSAPVGGEQYF
14,TRBV28,TRBD2,TRBJ2-1,-,TGTGCCAGCAGAAAGGGAGGGCCCGTCAATGAGCAGTTCTTC,CASRKGGPVNEQFF
12,TRBV7-2,-,TRBJ2-7,-,TGTGCCAGCAGCTTAGAGGGCTGGGAGCAGTACTTC,CASSLEGWEQYF
17,TRBV27,TRBD1,TRBJ2-7,-,TGTGCCAGCAGTCTAAGGCCCCCGGGACAGGGGGCTTGGGAGCAGTACTTC,CASSLRPPGQGAWEQYF
12,TRBV29-1,-,TRBJ1-5,-,TGCAGCGTTGGGGGATACGGTCAGCCCCAGCATTTT,CSVGGYGQPQHF
15,TRBV6-6,TRBD1,TRBJ2-3,-,TGTGCCAGCAGTAGCTGGACAGGGAAGGCAGATACGCAGTATTTT,CASSSWTGKADTQYF
13,TRBV19,TRBD2,TRBJ2-4,-,TGTGCCAGTATAGCTAGCGGGAGGGGCATTCAGTACTTC,CASIASGRGIQYF
14,TRBV13,-,TRBJ2-1,-,TGTGCCAGCAGCTTCCGGGCATTGGGCAATGAGCAGTTCTTC,CASSFRALGNEQFF
12,TRBV29-1,TRBD1,TRBJ1-1,-,TGCAGCGTCGAGAGACAGGGGTTTGAAGCTTTCTTT,CSVERQGFEAFF
18,TRBV5-1,-,TRBJ2-1,-,TGCGCCAGCAGCTTGGGTCACAGGGTTCCACCCAGCTACAATGAGCAGTTCTTC,CASSLGHRVPPSYNEQFF
15,TRBV7-2,-,TRBJ2-6,-,TGTGCCAGCAGCTTAAGGTTCTCTGGGGCCAACGTCCTGACTTTC,CASSLRFSGANVLTF
9,TRBV14,-,TRBJ2-1,-,TGTGCCAGCTCCAATGAGCAGTTCTTC,CASSNEQFF
17,TRBV11-2,-,TRBJ2-1,-,TGTGCCAGCAGCTTAGATCAACCAGGGAACTGGGACAATGAGCAGTTCTTC,CASSLDQPGNWDNEQFF
14,TRBV4-3,TRBD2,TRBJ2-7,-,TGCGCCAGCAGCCATCAAGCGGGGGGCTACGAGCAGTACTTC,CASSHQAGGYEQYF
12,TRBV9,-,TRBJ2-2,-,TGTGCCAGCAGCGTAGTGGGCGGGGAGCTGTTTTTT,CASSVVGGELFF
15,TRBV10-1,TRBD2,TRBJ2-1,-,TGCGCCAGCAGTGATTCCGGACTAGCGGGAGATGAGCAGTTCTTC,CASSDSGLAGDEQFF
14,TRBV5-6,TRBD1,TRBJ1-5,-,TGTGCCAGCAGCGCGGGACAGCCCAATCAGCCCCAGCATTTT,CASSAGQPNQPQHF
13,TRBV10-3,-,TRBJ1-5,few,TGTGCCATCCCCCGACAGGACAATCAGCCCCAGCATTTT,CAIPRQDNQPQHF
15,TRBV9,-,TRBJ1-4,-,TGTGCCAGCAGCGTAGGAGGAGGGACGAATGAAAAACTGTTTTTT,CASSVGGGTNEKLFF
15,TRBV5-6,-,TRBJ2-1,-,TGTGCCAGCAGCTTGGGGGCGGGGGCCCACAATGAGCAGTTCTTC,CASSLGAGAHNEQFF
12,TRBV5-4,-,TRBJ1-2,-,TGTGCCAGCAGCTTACGAGGTTCTGGCTACACCTTC,CASSLRGSGYTF
14,TRBV18,TRBD2,TRBJ2-1,-,TGTGCCAGCTCACCACAGTCCGGGGGGAGTGAGCAGTTCTTC,CASSPQSGGSEQFF
14,TRBV11-3,TRBD2,TRBJ2-3,once,TGTGCCAGCAGCTCAGCGGGAGGGACAGATACGCAGTATTTT,CASSSAGGTDTQYF
14,TRBV28,-,TRBJ1-1,once,TGTGCCAGCAGTCCCCCAAATTTGAACACTGAAGCTTTCTTT,CASSPPNLNTEAFF
19,TRBV7-8,TRBD1,TRBJ2-5,-,TGTGCCAGCAGCTCATACCGTATTCCCGGGACAGGGACAGAAGAGACCCAGTACTTC,CASSSYRIPGTGTEETQYF
15,TRBV27,TRBD2,TRBJ2-3,-,TGTGCCAGCATAAGGACTAGCGGGTCTTCAGATACGCAGTATTTT,CASIRTSGSSDTQYF
17,TRBV27,TRBD2,TRBJ2-3,-,TGTGCCAGCAGTTGCGATTTGTCTAGCGGGAGTTGTGATACGCAGTATTTT,CASSCDLSSGSCDTQYF
15,TRBV19,-,TRBJ2-2,few,TGTGCCAGTAGCCAACAGGGAATAGGAACCGGGGAGCTGTTTTTT,CASSQQGIGTGELFF
15,TRBV9,TRBD2,TRBJ2-3,-,TGTGCCAGCAGCGTAGAAATAGCGGGAGAGGATACGCAGTATTTT,CASSVEIAGEDTQYF
17,TRBV29-1,-,TRBJ2-7,-,TGCAGCGTATGGGGGGACAGGGGGACTAGCGGGTCCTACGAGCAGTACTTC,CSVWGDRGTSGSYEQYF
16,TRBV5-8,-,TRBJ2-7,once,TGTGCCAGCAAAAAGGGGCTGGAATCCCTTCTTGGCGAGCAGTACTTC,CASKKGLESLLGEQYF
14,TRBV29-1,-,TRBJ2-7,-,TGCAGCGTTGAAGATCCGGGGGGCACCTACGAGCAGTACTTC,CSVEDPGGTYEQYF
13,TRBV11-2,-,TRBJ2-7,once,TGTGCCAGCAGCTTAGCGGGGGCCTACGAGCAGTACTTC,CASSLAGAYEQYF
15,TRBV28,TRBD1,TRBJ2-7,-,TGTGCCAGCAGTTTCTACCGGGACAGGGCCAGCGAGCAGTACTTC,CASSFYRDRASEQYF
16,TRBV6-5,TRBD1,TRBJ1-1,-,TGTGCCAGCAGTTACTCAGAGACAGGGGGGGACACTGAAGCTTTCTTT,CASSYSETGGDTEAFF
13,TRBV7-2,-,TRBJ2-3,-,TGTGCCAGCAGCTTTGGGCTCTTAGATACGCAGTATTTT,CASSFGLLDTQYF
13,TRBV27,TRBD2,TRBJ2-1,few,TGTGCCAGCAGTTTCACACTAGCGGGAGATCAGTTCTTC,CASSFTLAGDQFF
10,TRBV20-1,-,TRBJ2-5,-,TGCAGTGCATCTTGGGAGACCCAGTACTTC,CSASWETQYF
14,TRBV7-3,TRBD2,TRBJ2-3,-,TGTGCCAGCAGCTTAACGGGAGGGACAGATACGCAGTATTTT,CASSLTGGTDTQYF
15,TRBV28,-,TRBJ2-5,-,TGTGCCAGCAGTTGGAGGGTTTTCCCCCAAGAGACCCAGTACTTC,CASSWRVFPQETQYF
17,TRBV18,-,TRBJ2-5,-,TGTGCCAGCTCACCACCGATTGGAAGGGCAAAACAAGAGACCCAGTACTTC,CASSPPIGRAKQETQYF
14,TRBV28,TRBD2,TRBJ2-1,-,TGTGCCAGCAGTTCCAGGGGACTAGTATATGAGCAGTTCTTC,CASSSRGLVYEQFF
17,TRBV9,-,TRBJ2-6,once,TGTGCCAGCAGCGTAGCTACGTCAGGGGCTGGGGCCAACGTCCTGACTTTC,CASSVATSGAGANVLTF
15,TRBV5-1,-,TRBJ2-3,-,TGCGCCAGCAGCTTTGCGGGCACTAGCACAGATACGCAGTATTTT,CASSFAGTSTDTQYF
15,TRBV27,-,TRBJ2-2,-,TGTGCCAGCAGTCCGATCGGAGGGGCTACCGGGGAGCTGTTTTTT,CASSPIGGATGELFF
13,TRBV7-9,TRBD1,TRBJ1-2,few,TGTGCCAGCAGCTGGACAGGGGATGGAGGCTACACCTTC,CASSWTGDGGYTF